This T cell receptor (beta chain) was sequenced in a study of cytomegalovirus exposure and HLA in healthy donors (dated by TCRdb to the late 2010s). For the study in its entirety: According to an earlier analysis of 587 of the donors, about 179 million T cells yielded some 120 million unique TCR beta sequences and around 280 Gb of sequence data. Approximately 300 gigabases of sequencing data and 70 million to 100 million unique TCR sequences made up an early release that covered under 750 HLA-typed donors. Among the roughly 370 genotyped donors, approximately 76% belonged to the genetic ancestry cluster associated with self-reported Caucasian donors. The study was designed to test whether signatures of past pathogen exposure could be identified by cataloging public T cell receptors. The T cell repertoires of several hundred subjects were profiled by immunosequencing and related to cytomegalovirus serostatus. Along with the approximately 600-subject first cohort, a separate validation cohort of roughly 110 different subjects was used. To predict cytomegalovirus infection status, the study brought together high-throughput TCR immunosequencing, statistical association of individual TCRs with disease status, and machine learning. A later analysis re-analyzed previously published TCR beta repertoires from approximately 670 donors and added high-resolution HLA genotyping to study TCR occurrence patterns. Rather than drawing on any new phenotypic data, the later analysis identified candidate immune exposures from TCR beta sequences and the way those sequences occurred across donors. An earlier analysis of 587 of the donors used high-throughput TCR beta sequencing to judge whether each TCR beta V gene segment behaved as functional or pseudogenic. Donor age, sex, ethnicity and CMV serostatus were compiled alongside the repertoire data. In a later genetic analysis, genome-wide SNP genotypes for about three fifths of the 666 donors were used, and that subset was treated as a discovery cohort. All discovery cohort repertoires had been generated using a single sequencing platform. Both class I and class II loci were covered by HLA typing, at four-digit resolution. The number of donors typed differed by locus, with 629-630 for A, B, C, DRB1 and DQB1, 522 for DQA1, some 570 for DPA1, and over 400 for DPB1. About five DR-DQ haplotypes were treated as single units for association and clustering because of strong linkage in the cohort. On average, around 240,000 unique TCR beta nucleotide sequences were sequenced per donor among a few hundred genotyped donors of the cohort, with around 19% of those sequences being non-productive. Here is what the overall study found, with its caveats: In this cohort, only TCR beta chains were sequenced, and detectable features were limited by the absence of alpha or paired-chain data. In a later analysis, TCR association rates were found to vary across HLA loci, with the most associated TCRs seen for DRB1 alleles and the fewest for HLA-C alleles. According to the authors, the approach could potentially be generalized to other disease states and immunological phenotypes. Correlated functional status among segregating V segments might reflect linkage disequilibrium, but an unknown experimental factor could not be ruled out. For the cohort, immune exposure information was limited to CMV serostatus. Because counts were too low, about 18 rarely observed V segments, including chromosome 9 orphons, were excluded from the earlier analysis of 587 of the donors. In an earlier analysis of roughly 500 of the donors, most TCR beta V segments appeared in productive rearrangements about 90% or about 30% of the time, broadly matching IMGT annotations. Three of the identified cytomegalovirus-associated TCR beta chains were confirmed in vitro to be specific for cytomegalovirus antigens. A later analysis found that most CMV-associated TCR beta chains appeared HLA-restricted, with HLA associations seemingly driven largely by CMV exposure. A cluster of highly shared sequence variants was judged likely to be a technical artifact of the sequencing pipeline. Roughly uniform sequencing depth across donors was assumed in presence/absence analyses, although this assumption may not hold. Because HLA typing was missing for some donors at each locus, association tests included only the typed subset. A later analysis reported that several top co-occurrence clusters appeared linked to parvovirus B19, influenza, CMV and Epstein-Barr virus. According to a later genetic analysis, donors in an Asian-associated ancestry cluster had fewer N-insertions in productive TCRs than the approximately 710-donor mean. Some IMGT-functional V segments, including TRBV6-2 and TRBV6-3, could not be distinguished by the 87-base-pair reads and were therefore excluded. The classifier was reported to diagnose cytomegalovirus status with high specificity and sensitivity in both the original cohort and the validation cohort. In a later analysis, around 17,000 TCR beta sequences were associated with specific HLA alleles at a false discovery rate of 0.05. When HLA alleles, especially DR and DQ, strongly co-occurred, TCR associations were difficult to assign to individual alleles. Across donors, most TCR sequences were observed very rarely, whereas some public TCRs were present in many individuals. In a later analysis, HLA-associated TCR beta chains showed more clonal expansion and lower generation probabilities than non-associated chains that were equally common. A later genetic analysis associated a missense DCLRE1C variant with V-gene and J-gene trimming of TCR beta chains, and an independent cohort replicated the association. A total of fewer than 200 TCR beta chains were listed by the study as associated with cytomegalovirus. A further reported finding was that TCR beta sequences accurately predicted the HLA-A and HLA-B alleles for most subjects in the first cohort.

CDR1 SGHDN and CDR2 FVKESK were looked up in the germline V gene. V is reduced by 3 bases and J by 7 bases, leaving a spacing of 12 bases between them. The CDR3 measures 13 amino acids from cysteine to phenylalanine. CDR3 DNA is the only sequence kept; it has 39 bases, read in frame from the first base. Concerning this clone itself: It has no known antigen specificity.

The cohort consisted of approximately 690 healthy bone marrow donors. At the time of sampling, all cohort members were nominally healthy, though unrecorded immune exposures were likely present. The donor was CMV seronegative and was included in the group of several hundred seronegative cohort members. Every donor gave a peripheral blood sample, and the peripheral blood mononuclear cells from that sample were used for TCR beta sequencing. Genomic DNA was extracted from the blood cell samples with the Qiagen DNeasy Blood Extraction Kit. Libraries came from the immunoSEQ multiplex PCR assay. The multiplex PCR relied on a mix of 60 forward primers for TCR Vbeta segments and 13 reverse primers for TCR Jbeta segments. A multiplex PCR assay on genomic DNA amplified the CDR3 region of rearranged TCR beta genes. Amplified TCR beta libraries were sequenced as 87-base-pair reads on the Illumina HiSeq System. Turning to the authors' computational methods: A later analysis counted approximately 74 million unique TCR beta chains across the approximately 700 repertoires, and around 12 million of these chains were shared by at least two donors. Raw reads were error-corrected and collapsed into unique sequences by a nearest-neighbor algorithm in which closely related sequences were merged to remove PCR and sequencing errors. To assign V, D and J gene segments, CDR3 sequences were aligned to IMGT reference sequences. For a sequence to be retained, a match of at least six nucleotides was required to both a V gene segment and a J gene segment. Rearrangements were classified as productive when the CDR3 lacked stop codons and remained in frame with V and J, and all other rearrangements were classified as non-productive. CDR3 was defined by IMGT convention, running from the second conserved V-encoded cysteine to the conserved J-encoded phenylalanine. Sequences without an unambiguous match to a single V gene segment were excluded from the earlier analysis of approximately 560 of the donors. In an earlier analysis of 587 of the donors, a V segment was called functional when productive rearrangements were above 56.7%, and segregating when the standard deviation between donors exceeded 5%. To diagnose cytomegalovirus status from the catalog of TCR beta chain sequences, a statistical classification framework was built. In a later analysis, V and J genes were assigned by comparing TCR nucleotide sequences against IMGT/GENE-DB human TR gene sequences. In a later analysis, CDR3 sequences and most-parsimonious VDJ recombination scenarios were assigned using the TCRdist pipeline. In a later analysis, every TCR beta chain was defined by the combination of its CDR3 amino acid sequence and its V-gene family, and reads without a unique V-gene family were dropped. In a later analysis, several hundred highly shared, low-generation-probability nucleotide sequences were removed to address suspected cross-contamination and a sequencing artifact. For each public chain, a later analysis derived a clonal expansion index from normalized ranks of inferred template counts within each repertoire. Generation probabilities in a later analysis came from a VDJ recombination model fitted to out-of-frame rearrangements, and those results were checked against IGoR. A later analysis scored TCR-TCR, TCR-HLA and TCR-CMV co-occurrence with hypergeometric tests, applying a repertoire-size bias correction to TCR pairs. In a later analysis, false discovery rates were estimated by permuting HLA or CMV assignments 20 times. In a later analysis, co-occurring TCRs were grouped using DBSCAN, with TCRdist sequence similarity added in when clustering inside HLA-allele-positive subsets. Repertoires with fewer than 30,000 or more than 120,000 public chains, plus five repertoires with anomalous nucleotide sharing, were excluded from co-occurrence clustering. Drawn from immuneACCESS, this table holds only the in-frame rearrangements with V and J called that TCRdb kept. Clones are partly lost; checked studies trace under half to an unresolved V gene and leave the rest unexplained. That table furnishes V, J and clone size, whereas the DNA furnished D and trimming. Per the sample table, the count is 90,000 to 130,000 clones. The ten largest clones represent about 3.8% of the sample.

The chain uses TRBV14 and TRBJ1-2; a confident D gene designation cannot be given. Specimen: PBMCs. This sequence originates from a man aged 30-40 years in good health and CMV-seronegative. The DNA sequence is TGTGCCAGCAGCCAGAACCTACTACTTGGCTACACCTTC. The resulting protein is CASSQNLLLGYTF.